This TCR beta chain was observed in a study of blood T cell repertoires in COVID-19. As for the study in general: The samples span acute and convalescent COVID-19 from the United States, Italy and Spain. PBMCs, B-cell-depleted T cells, or T cells provided the cDNA or gDNA that made up the material.

This clone was seen only once. Original handling: Amplifying reference gene primers gave estimates of nucleated cell counts. The table came from immunoSEQ multiplex PCR; TCRdb's copy has only in-frame clones and leaves some out. V, J and clone size are taken as reported in that table, and D and trimming were inferred from the DNA itself. This table has approximately 260,000 clones, about 88% appearing once. Germline CDR1 is SQVTM and CDR2 is ANQGSEA. The V and J ends lost 4 bases and 6 bases, in that order; junction bases with no gene match: 5. The CDR3 has 13 amino acids. V usage is TRBV29-1 and J usage is TRBJ1-4; 7 nucleotides line up with TRBD1. This clonotype was obtained from a middle-aged woman who had recovered from COVID-19. The specimen sequenced was peripheral blood. CDR3 loop: CSVGKGAHEKLFF. The CDR3 DNA reads as TGCAGCGTTGGTAAGGGGGCGCATGAAAAACTGTTTTTT.